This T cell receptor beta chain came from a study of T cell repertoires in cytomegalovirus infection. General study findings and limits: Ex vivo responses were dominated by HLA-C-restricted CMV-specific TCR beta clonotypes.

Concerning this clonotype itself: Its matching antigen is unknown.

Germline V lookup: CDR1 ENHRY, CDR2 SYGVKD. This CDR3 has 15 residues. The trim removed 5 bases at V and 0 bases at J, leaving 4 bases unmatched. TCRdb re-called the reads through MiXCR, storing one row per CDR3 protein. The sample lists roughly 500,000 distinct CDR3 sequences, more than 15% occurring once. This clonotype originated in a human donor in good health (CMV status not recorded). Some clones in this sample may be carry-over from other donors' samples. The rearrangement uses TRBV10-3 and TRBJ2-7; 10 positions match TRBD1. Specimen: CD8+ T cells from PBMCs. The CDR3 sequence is CAISTRDRGSYEQYF. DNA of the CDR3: TGTGCCATCAGTACCCGGGACAGGGGCTCCTACGAGCAGTACTTC.